This T cell receptor beta chain is from a study of T cells expressing NK-cell markers. Looking at the study overall: Source material for TCR beta repertoires consisted of sorted CD3+CD56+NKG2C+, CD3+CD56+NKG2C- and CD3+CD56-NKG2C+ T cells. Seven HCMV-seropositive donors and one seronegative donor made up the eight sequenced donors. General study findings and limits: Dominant NKG2C+ clonotypes were found to form roughly 1.0-7.0% of CD8+ T cells in over five donors.

TCRdb reanalyzed the 5' RACE reads and collapses them to one entry per CDR3 protein, without DNA. The ten most abundant clones cover 7.3% of a sample with approximately 460,000 distinct CDR3 sequences. Germline CDR1 reads MNHEY; CDR2 reads SVGAGI. CDR3 size: 14 residues. Note on this clonotype: The target antigen is unknown.

The sample was blood T cells: a sorted CD56 or NKG2C T cell subset, CD4+ or CD8+ T cells, or bulk PBMC T cells (not recorded which). The rearrangement uses TRBV6-5 and TRBJ2-2. The receptor's source is a woman between 18 and 75 years old in good health. The CDR3 loop reads CASSYAAITGELFF.